This T cell receptor beta chain was sequenced during a study of cytomegalovirus exposure and HLA in healthy donors. Study overall: Caucasian-associated ancestry cluster membership applied to approximately 80% of over 350 genotyped donors.

Study outcomes and limitations: Roughly even sequencing depth across donors was the assumption behind the presence/absence analyses. HLA restriction was apparent for most CMV-associated TCR beta chains in a later analysis.

As for this clone: Antigen: not known.

The study ran its PCR with 60 Vbeta and 13 Jbeta primers. The method was immunoSEQ multiplex PCR; TCRdb's version includes in-frame clones alone and lacks a portion of them. The sample lists more than 80,000 clones; about 89% were seen once. The CDR3 extends over 15 amino acids. V shed 7 bases, J shed 0 bases, and the junction held 3 bases outside the gene matches. Germline CDR1 reads MNHEY; CDR2 reads SVGAGI. This TCR was recovered from a man under 40 in good health and CMV-seropositive. The V and J genes are TRBV6-5 and TRBJ2-2; 9 positions agree with TRBD1. The specimen was PBMCs. CDR3 sequence: CASKWDRANTGELFF. The CDR3 nucleotides are TGTGCCAGCAAATGGGACAGGGCGAACACCGGGGAGCTGTTTTTT.